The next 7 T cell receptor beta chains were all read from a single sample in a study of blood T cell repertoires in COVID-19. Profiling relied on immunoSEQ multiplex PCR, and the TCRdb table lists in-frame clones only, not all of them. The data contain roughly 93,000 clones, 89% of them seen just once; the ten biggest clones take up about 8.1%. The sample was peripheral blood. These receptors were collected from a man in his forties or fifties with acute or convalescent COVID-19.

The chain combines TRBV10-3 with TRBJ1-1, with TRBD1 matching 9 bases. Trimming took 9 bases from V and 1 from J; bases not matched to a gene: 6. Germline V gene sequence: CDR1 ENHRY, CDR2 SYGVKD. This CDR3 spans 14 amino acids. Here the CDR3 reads CAINSQGANTEAFF. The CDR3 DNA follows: TGTGCCATAAATTCACAGGGGGCGAACACTGAAGCTTTCTTT.

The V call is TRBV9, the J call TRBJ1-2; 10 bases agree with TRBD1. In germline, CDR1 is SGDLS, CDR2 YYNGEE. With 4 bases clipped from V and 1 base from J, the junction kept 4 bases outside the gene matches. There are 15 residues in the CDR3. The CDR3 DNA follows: TGTGCCAGCAGCAAAGGGACAGGGGTTAACTATGGCTACACCTTC. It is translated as CASSKGTGVNYGYTF.

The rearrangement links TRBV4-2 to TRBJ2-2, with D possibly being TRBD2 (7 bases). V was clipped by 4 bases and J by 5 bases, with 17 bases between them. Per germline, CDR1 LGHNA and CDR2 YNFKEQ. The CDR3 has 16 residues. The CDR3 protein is CASSRQNGGLTGELFF. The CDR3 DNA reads TGTGCCAGCAGCCGGCAGAACGGGGGGCTTACCGGGGAGCTGTTTTTT.

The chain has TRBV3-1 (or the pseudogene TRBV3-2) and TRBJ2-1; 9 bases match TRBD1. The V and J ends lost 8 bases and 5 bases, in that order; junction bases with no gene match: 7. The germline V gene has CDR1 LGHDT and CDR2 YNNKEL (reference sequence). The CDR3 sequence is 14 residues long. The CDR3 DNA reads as TGTGCCAGCCGTACGGGACAGGGTCACAATGAGCAGTTCTTC. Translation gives CASRTGQGHNEQFF.

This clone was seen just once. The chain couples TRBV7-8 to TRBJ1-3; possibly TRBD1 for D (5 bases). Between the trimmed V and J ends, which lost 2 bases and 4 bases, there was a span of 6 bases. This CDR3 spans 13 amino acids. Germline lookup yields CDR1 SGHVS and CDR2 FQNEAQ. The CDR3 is CASSLSGGNTIYF. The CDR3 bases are TGTGCCAGCAGCTTATCAGGGGGAAACACCATATATTTT.

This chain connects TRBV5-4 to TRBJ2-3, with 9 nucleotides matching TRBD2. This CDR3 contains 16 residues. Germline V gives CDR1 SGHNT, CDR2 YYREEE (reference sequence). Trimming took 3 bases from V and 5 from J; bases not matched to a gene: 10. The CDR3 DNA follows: TGTGCCAGCAGCTCGGGGGCGCTAGCGGGACGAGATACGCAGTATTTT. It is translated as CASSSGALAGRDTQYF.

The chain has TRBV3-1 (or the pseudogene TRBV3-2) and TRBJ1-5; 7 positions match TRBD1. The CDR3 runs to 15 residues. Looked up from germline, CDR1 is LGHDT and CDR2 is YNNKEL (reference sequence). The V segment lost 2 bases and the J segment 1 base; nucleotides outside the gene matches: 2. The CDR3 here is CASSQNRGSNQPQHF. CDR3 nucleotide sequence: TGTGCCAGCAGCCAAAACAGGGGAAGCAATCAGCCCCAGCATTTT.